These T cell receptor beta chains were read from a single sample in a study of PD-1 blockade in mismatch repair-deficient tumors. Measured with immunoSEQ multiplex PCR; TCRdb has only the in-frame clones, and not every one. Of roughly 80,000 clones in the sample, 81% are singletons; the top ten hold around 2.6%. The source was peripheral blood, collected 12 weeks after starting pembrolizumab. The origin of the receptors is an adult with mismatch repair-deficient cancer. Each CDR3 is given with its conserved first and last residue. A D gene is named only where the DNA matches it firmly. Size is omitted from some rows. Given values are once, few, many or a class for expanded clones.

NA	TRBJ2-1	TRBV29-1	TRBD2	CSVEGGRYGNEQFF	TGCAGCGTTGAGGGAGGGCGGTATGGTAATGAGCAGTTCTTC
NA	TRBJ1-5	TRBV28	NA	CASSRQYSNQPQHF	TGTGCCAGCAGTAGACAGTATAGCAATCAGCCCCAGCATTTT
NA	TRBJ2-4	TRBV6-1	NA	CASSEIRVAIQYF	TGTGCCAGCAGTGAAATCAGGGTGGCCATTCAGTACTTC
once	TRBJ2-3	TRBV7-3	NA	CASSLFGGWTDTQYF	TGTGCCAGCAGCTTATTCGGGGGTTGGACAGATACGCAGTATTTT
once	TRBJ2-1	TRBV9	TRBD2	CASSVESVREAEQFF	TGTGCCAGCAGCGTAGAATCGGTGCGGGAGGCTGAGCAGTTCTTC
few	TRBJ2-1	TRBV5-8	NA	CASSPPALWGLKNEQFF	TGTGCCAGCAGCCCGCCGGCCCTTTGGGGGCTGAAAAATGAGCAGTTCTTC
NA	TRBJ2-3	TRBV4-2	NA	CASSQGDSTDTQYF	TGTGCCAGCAGCCAGGGGGACTCCACGGATACGCAGTATTTT
once	TRBJ2-2	TRBV5-1	TRBD1	CASSYAGTVTTGELFF	TGCGCCAGCAGCTACGCCGGGACAGTAACCACCGGGGAGCTGTTTTTT
NA	TRBJ1-2	TRBV7-8	NA	CASSVNSLPTF	TGTGCCAGCAGCGTAAATTCTTTGCCCACCTTC
NA	TRBJ2-7	TRBV11-3	TRBD1	CASSTRTGKTYEQYF	TGTGCCAGCAGCACCAGGACAGGGAAAACCTACGAGCAGTACTTC
NA	TRBJ2-2	TRBV10-2	TRBD2	CASNRGLAGGTGELFF	TGCGCCAGCAACAGAGGACTAGCGGGAGGCACCGGGGAGCTGTTTTTT
NA	TRBJ1-1	TRBV6-1	NA	CASSEERNTEAFF	TGTGCCAGCAGTGAAGAGAGGAACACTGAAGCTTTCTTT
NA	TRBJ1-2	TRBV7-3	TRBD1	CASSLPLGQKNYGYTF	TGTGCCAGCAGCTTACCGTTGGGACAGAAAAACTATGGCTACACCTTC
NA	TRBJ1-1	TRBV9	NA	CASSVAETGNTEAFF	TGTGCCAGCAGCGTAGCTGAGACAGGGAACACTGAAGCTTTCTTT
NA	TRBJ2-1	TRBV30	NA	CAWSDGSVSYNEQFF	TGTGCCTGGAGTGACGGGAGTGTCTCCTACAATGAGCAGTTCTTC
NA	TRBJ2-7	TRBV5-1	TRBD2	CASSGSGRNEQYF	TGCGCCAGCAGCGGTAGCGGGAGGAACGAGCAGTACTTC
NA	TRBJ2-7	TRBV6-5	TRBD2	CASSYGRGYEQYF	TGTGCCAGCAGTTACGGGCGGGGGTACGAGCAGTACTTC
NA	TRBJ2-2	TRBV11-1	TRBD2	CASRRGTGELFF	TGTGCCAGCAGGCGGGGGACCGGGGAGCTGTTTTTT
NA	TRBJ2-7	TRBV19	NA	CASSIGWQGNEQYF	TGTGCCAGTAGTATAGGGTGGCAGGGAAACGAGCAGTACTTC
NA	TRBJ2-7	TRBV6-6	TRBD2	CASSSSPGGFYEQYF	TGTGCCAGCAGCTCTTCCCCCGGGGGGTTCTACGAGCAGTACTTC